The clone carrying this TCR beta chain was counted at least ten times. Its antigen is unidentified. Regions amplified from RNA transcripts were the TCR beta CDR3 regions. The HTBI primer set drove a first-round RT-PCR of the TCR CDR3. TCRdb independently ran MiXCR on the multiplex PCR reads; one entry per CDR3 protein. Of about 350,000 distinct CDR3 sequences in the sample, about 17% were seen once. These data originate in a study of T cells in Graves' hyperthyroidism and ophthalmopathy. Overall study findings and caveats: Before onset, ophthalmopathy was predicted by the model a median approximately 6.6 months earlier. The majority of expanded thyroid clonotypes above 0.001 also appeared in blood.

The origin of this receptor is a woman aged 25 to 39 with Graves' hyperthyroidism that later progressed to Graves' ophthalmopathy. The sample was blood.

The CDR3 here is CASSLAGGAGNEQFF. Written as DNA, the CDR3 is TGCGCCAGCAGCTTGGCAGGGGGCGCCGGGAATGAGCAGTTCTTC. The chain links TRBV5-1 to TRBJ2-1; 8 bases align to TRBD1. The CDR3 extends over 15 amino acids. The germline V gene encodes CDR1 SGHRS and CDR2 YFSETQ. Trimming at V came to 0 bases and at J to 7 bases, leaving 6 bases not matched to a gene.